These T cell receptor beta chains were read from a single sample in a study of T cell responses to AZD1222 COVID-19 vaccine. Sequencing used immunoSEQ multiplex PCR; TCRdb keeps in-frame clones, though not all of them. The repertoire has some 86,000 clones, around 84% of them found once; the top ten carry about 20%. The sample was peripheral blood, taken on day 0 of AZD1222 vaccination. The receptors shown here come from an adult in good health. Each CDR3 is given with its conserved first and last residue. The order of the fields is V gene, D gene, J gene, clone size, CDR3 protein, CDR3 DNA. A D gene is named only where the DNA matches it firmly. The size field is filled for only some rows; it gives once, few, many or a size class.

>TRBV6-1|-|TRBJ2-7|-
CASSGREKAPLDYEQYF
TGTGCCAGCAGTGGGCGGGAAAAGGCACCCTTGGACTACGAGCAGTACTTC
>TRBV5-4|-|TRBJ2-2|-
CASSPRPAGELFF
TGTGCCAGCAGCCCACGGCCTGCCGGGGAGCTGTTTTTT
>TRBV3-1/TRBV3-2|TRBD1|TRBJ2-1|-
CASSQGQGKPYNEQFF
TGTGCCAGCAGCCAAGGACAGGGGAAACCCTACAATGAGCAGTTCTTC
>TRBV29-1|TRBD2|TRBJ2-5|-
CSVWTSGIKTQYF
TGCAGCGTGTGGACTAGCGGGATAAAGACCCAGTACTTC
>TRBV5-1|-|TRBJ1-6|-
CASSLGGSLYNSPLHF
TGCGCCAGCAGCTTGGGGGGCAGTCTCTATAATTCACCCCTCCACTTT
>TRBV30|-|TRBJ1-5|-
CAWRTPGGLSNQPQHF
TGTGCCTGGAGGACGCCGGGGGGACTTAGCAATCAGCCCCAGCATTTT
>TRBV27|TRBD2|TRBJ2-2|-
CASSLAGGTGELFF
TGTGCCAGCAGTTTAGCGGGGGGGACCGGGGAGCTGTTTTTT
>TRBV27|-|TRBJ2-2|-
CASSSPHGGGGELFF
TGTGCCAGCAGTTCCCCGCATGGTGGGGGCGGGGAGCTGTTTTTT
>TRBV19|-|TRBJ1-3|once
CASSGGTPASGNTIYF
TGTGCCAGTAGTGGTGGGACGCCGGCCTCTGGAAACACCATATATTTT
>TRBV28|-|TRBJ1-2|-
CASSFVQGNGYTF
TGTGCCAGCAGTTTTGTACAGGGCAATGGCTACACCTTC
>TRBV4-2|-|TRBJ2-3|-
CASSQDGDLYRDTQYF
TGTGCCAGCAGCCAAGATGGCGACCTTTACAGGGATACGCAGTATTTT
>TRBV6-5|TRBD1|TRBJ1-2|few
CATETGGNYGYTF
TGTGCCACCGAGACAGGGGGCAACTATGGCTACACCTTC
>TRBV18|TRBD1|TRBJ2-2|-
CASSPTGTTGELFF
TGTGCCAGCTCACCGACAGGGACCACCGGGGAGCTGTTTTTT
>TRBV6-5|-|TRBJ2-7|-
CASSSFRGEQYF
TGTGCCAGCAGTAGCTTCAGGGGCGAGCAGTACTTC
>TRBV6-5|-|TRBJ1-1|-
CASSYDGRMNTEAFF
TGTGCCAGCAGTTACGACGGCAGGATGAACACTGAAGCTTTCTTT
>TRBV2|-|TRBJ1-6|-
CATSNREIFGSPLHF
TGTGCCACCTCAAACAGGGAGATCTTTGGGTCACCCCTCCACTTT
>TRBV7-9|-|TRBJ1-5|-
CASSLAAGDNQPQHF
TGTGCCAGCAGCTTAGCGGCAGGGGACAATCAGCCCCAGCATTTT
>TRBV4-1|TRBD1|TRBJ2-7|few
CASSQEIDGTGLQEQYF
TGCGCCAGCAGCCAAGAGATCGACGGGACAGGGCTTCAGGAGCAGTACTTC
>TRBV29-1|-|TRBJ2-3|-
CSVEDQEGSTQYF
TGCAGCGTTGAAGACCAGGAGGGGTCTACGCAGTATTTT
>TRBV3-1/TRBV3-2|-|TRBJ1-6|-
CASSPDGLSPLHF
TGTGCCAGCAGCCCGGACGGCCTTTCACCCCTCCACTTT
>TRBV5-5|-|TRBJ2-1|-
CASSLLVVDNEQFF
TGTGCCAGCAGCTTGCTGGTCGTCGACAATGAGCAGTTCTTC
>TRBV4-2|TRBD2|TRBJ2-4|-
CASSLGTSGGTKNIQYF
TGTGCCAGCAGCCTGGGGACTAGCGGGGGGACCAAAAACATTCAGTACTTC
>TRBV5-1|TRBD2|TRBJ2-7|-
CASSQTSGGAREQYF
TGCGCCAGCAGCCAAACTAGCGGGGGGGCTAGAGAGCAGTACTTC
>TRBV5-1|TRBD2|TRBJ2-1|-
CASSFLSGGRYNEQFF
TGCGCCAGCAGCTTTCTGAGCGGGGGGCGATACAATGAGCAGTTCTTC
>TRBV12-3/TRBV12-4|-|TRBJ1-5|-
CASRTSSNQPQHF
TGTGCCAGCAGGACAAGTAGCAATCAGCCCCAGCATTTT
>TRBV5-5|-|TRBJ2-1|-
CASSPPGLSSYNEQFF
TGTGCCAGCAGCCCGCCTGGCCTGAGCTCCTACAATGAGCAGTTCTTC
>TRBV6-5|-|TRBJ1-2|-
CASILQQDQGYTF
TGTGCCAGCATCTTACAGCAGGATCAAGGCTACACCTTC
>TRBV15|-|TRBJ2-7|-
CATSRDRYEQYF
TGTGCCACCAGCAGAGACAGATACGAGCAGTACTTC
>TRBV27|-|TRBJ1-2|few
CASSVTQSSYGYTF
TGTGCCAGCAGTGTAACACAGAGCAGCTATGGCTACACCTTC
>TRBV5-1|-|TRBJ1-2|once
CASSLAGREDYGYTF
TGCGCCAGCAGCTTGGCCGGAAGGGAGGACTATGGCTACACCTTC
>TRBV10-3|TRBD1|TRBJ1-1|-
CAIRQGDAEAFF
TGTGCCATCAGACAGGGGGACGCTGAAGCTTTCTTT
>TRBV5-4|-|TRBJ2-7|-
CASSFGAEQYF
TGTGCCAGCAGCTTCGGTGCCGAGCAGTACTTC
>TRBV3-1/TRBV3-2|TRBD1|TRBJ2-1|few
CASSQGTVPSYNEQFF
TGTGCCAGCAGCCAGGGGACAGTACCCTCCTACAATGAGCAGTTCTTC
>TRBV10-3|-|TRBJ1-6|-
CAISGQGNSPLHF
TGTGCCATCTCGGGGCAGGGGAATTCACCCCTCCACTTT
>TRBV29-1|-|TRBJ1-3|-
CSAAEGGRNTIYF
TGCAGCGCGGCCGAAGGGGGGAGAAACACCATATATTTT
>TRBV25-1|-|TRBJ2-3|-
CASSEWGDSTDTQYF
TGTGCCAGCAGTGAATGGGGAGATAGCACAGATACGCAGTATTTT
>TRBV12-3/TRBV12-4|-|TRBJ1-1|-
CASSLSGNTEAFF
TGTGCCAGCAGTTTAAGCGGGAACACTGAAGCTTTCTTT
>TRBV7-2|-|TRBJ2-1|-
CASSSVAGTEQFF
TGTGCCAGCAGCTCGGTGGCGGGAACTGAGCAGTTCTTC
>TRBV5-1|-|TRBJ1-2|-
CASSLDAVTGYGYTF
TGCGCCAGCAGCTTGGACGCGGTGACGGGCTATGGCTACACCTTC
>TRBV19|TRBD1|TRBJ2-7|-
CASSLTGDPTYEQYF
TGTGCCAGTAGTCTTACAGGGGACCCAACCTACGAGCAGTACTTC
>TRBV5-5|-|TRBJ2-6|once
CASSFYGGSSGANVLTF
TGTGCCAGCAGCTTTTACGGCGGAAGCTCTGGGGCCAACGTCCTGACTTTC
>TRBV11-2|TRBD2|TRBJ2-3|-
CASSSGLAGPDTQYF
TGTGCCAGCAGTTCGGGACTAGCGGGGCCAGATACGCAGTATTTT
>TRBV18|-|TRBJ2-5|-
CASSQNHGETQYF
TGTGCCAGCTCACAAAACCACGGGGAGACCCAGTACTTC
>TRBV5-5|-|TRBJ2-3|-
CASSSHLQGDTQYF
TGTGCCAGCAGCTCCCACCTTCAGGGGGATACGCAGTATTTT
>TRBV7-8|-|TRBJ1-1|-
CASSLDRRVSEAFF
TGTGCCAGCAGCTTAGACAGGCGTGTCTCTGAAGCTTTCTTT